The 2 T cell receptor beta chains listed next were all sequenced from one sample in a study of memory CD4+ T cells and cytomegalovirus serostatus. The sort gate was single viable CD3+CD4+CD8-CD45RO+ cells for memory CD4+ T cells. Using immunoSEQ multiplex PCR, the repertoire was profiled, and TCRdb retains in-frame clones only, with some absent. Seen here are about 75,000 clones, under 80% observed once, and the top ten hold around 2.6%. The sequenced sample was memory CD4+ T cells from blood. The source is an adult in good health and CMV-seropositive.

The gene calls are TRBV10-2 and TRBJ1-4; 8 positions agree with TRBD1. CDR1 and CDR2 (germline): WSHSY, SAAADI. The length of the CDR3 is 18 residues. V shed 6 bases, J shed 1 base, and the junction held 13 bases outside the gene matches. The CDR3 is CASSIDRGGMGTNEKLFF. DNA of the CDR3: TGCGCCAGCAGCATCGACAGGGGAGGGATGGGAACTAATGAAAAACTGTTTTTT.

The gene calls are TRBV30 and TRBJ1-2; maybe TRBD1 (6 bases). This CDR3 has 17 amino acids. Germline V gives CDR1 GTSNPN, CDR2 SVGIG (reference sequence). Deletions cut 3 bases from V and 4 bases from J, with 24 bases between. The CDR3 region is CAWSLLTGTRNFYGYTF. The CDR3 bases are TGTGCCTGGAGCCTCCTGACCGGGACACGGAATTTCTATGGCTACACCTTC.